The 15 T cell receptor beta chains presented below share a single source sample, sequenced in a study of T cell responses to AZD1222 COVID-19 vaccine. The data were produced by immunoSEQ multiplex PCR, yet TCRdb's version contains in-frame clones alone and is incomplete. The sample consists of 150,000 to 200,000 clones, about 92% of them appearing once. The sample in question was peripheral blood, obtained on day 0 of AZD1222 vaccination. The source is an adult in good health.

The chain couples TRBV6-5 to TRBJ1-5, with a possible D match to TRBD1 (5 bases). The CDR3 is made up of 15 amino acids. V was clipped by 7 bases and J by 5 bases, with 18 bases between them. The germline gives CDR1 MNHEY, CDR2 SVGAGI. The CDR3 region is CASTERGRRDQPQHF. CDR3 in DNA: TGTGCCAGCACCGAGAGGGGTCGGAGGGATCAGCCCCAGCATTTT.

The CDR3 loop reads CASRVMNQPQHF. CDR3 nucleotide sequence: TGTGCCAGCAGGGTGATGAATCAGCCCCAGCATTTT. The gene calls are TRBV6-5 and TRBJ1-5, with D hard to call. The CDR3 is made up of 12 amino acids. Germline-derived CDR1 and CDR2 are MNHEY and SVGAGI. Trimming took off 6 bases at V and 4 bases at J, with 7 bases between the two ends.

The rearrangement joins TRBV5-8 to TRBJ2-3; D is uncertain. This CDR3 has 14 residues. Trimming removed 6 bases from V and 6 bases from J, with 17 bases in between. Germline V gene sequence: CDR1 SGHTS, CDR2 YDEGEE. CDR3 coding DNA: TGTGCCAGCACCCGGGTTTTTTTCGGGGATACGCAGTATTTT. It codes for CASTRVFFGDTQYF.

In this sample, this clone turned up once. The chain links TRBV13 to TRBJ2-1; 14 bases are shared with TRBD2. Unmatched junction bases numbered 10, after V lost 5 bases and J lost 4 bases. This CDR3 is built from 18 residues. Germline V gives CDR1 PRHDT, CDR2 FYEKMQ (reference sequence). The CDR3 sequence: CASSPRRTSGRRYNEQFF. DNA for the CDR3: TGTGCCAGCAGCCCCCGCCGGACTAGCGGGAGGCGGTACAATGAGCAGTTCTTC.

V is TRBV28 and J is TRBJ1-1, with D possibly matching TRBD1 (5 bases). This CDR3 spans 14 amino acids. In germline, CDR1 is MDHEN, CDR2 SYDVKM. The ends were cut back, 8 bases at V and 0 bases at J, with 13 bases in the middle. CDR3 in amino acids: CASGTGALNTEAFF. CDR3 DNA sequence: TGTGCCAGCGGGACCGGGGCTTTGAACACTGAAGCTTTCTTT.

This clone was seen a single time. The V and J genes are TRBV2 and TRBJ1-5; tentatively, D is TRBD1 (5 bases). V shed 10 bases and J shed 5 bases, with 18 bases lying between them. Germline values: CDR1 SNHLY, CDR2 FYNNEI. The CDR3 is 14 amino acids. The CDR3: CAIGGKDGDQPQHF. CDR3 bases: TGTGCCATCGGGGGAAAGGATGGGGATCAGCCCCAGCATTTT.

The V and J genes are TRBV3-1 (or the pseudogene TRBV3-2) and TRBJ2-7, with 14 bases fitting TRBD2. Per germline, CDR1 LGHDT and CDR2 YNNKEL (reference sequence). The length of the CDR3 is 15 residues. V shed 3 bases, J shed 9 bases, and the junction held 7 bases outside the gene matches. CDR3 DNA sequence: TGTGCCAGCAGCCAGGATTCCGGGACTAGCGGGGGGCAGTACTTC. Encoded protein: CASSQDSGTSGGQYF.

This chain uses TRBV5-5 with TRBJ1-2; 7 bases line up with TRBD1. V trimming: 6 bases; J trimming: 7 bases; junction bases outside the gene matches: 18. The CDR3 covers 16 residues. The V gene's germline CDR1 is SGHKS and CDR2 YYEKEE (reference sequence). Here the CDR3 DNA reads TGTGCCAGCATCGAGACAGGGCAAGGGACAATGGGTGGCTACACCTTC. The encoded protein is CASIETGQGTMGGYTF.

The rearrangement uses TRBV5-1 and TRBJ2-7, with TRBD2 as a possible D gene (6 bases). The length of the CDR3 is 14 residues. The ends were cut back, 0 bases at V and 6 bases at J, with 13 bases in the middle. The V gene's germline CDR1 is SGHRS and CDR2 YFSETQ. The CDR3 sequence: CASSLAELAGEQYF. The DNA of the CDR3 is TGCGCCAGCAGCTTGGCGGAACTAGCTGGCGAGCAGTACTTC.

The rearrangement joins TRBV12-3 or TRBV12-4 to TRBJ2-1, with D unresolved. V was shortened by 6 bases and J by 6 bases, with 6 bases between the two germline ends. The CDR3 runs to 11 residues. The CDR3 DNA is TGTGCCAGCAGCTCTTCCAATGAGCAGTTCTTC. Translation: CASSSSNEQFF.

The chain combines TRBV2 with TRBJ1-2; no firm D call. Trimming cost V 4 bases and J 2 bases, with 11 bases left between them. Germline CDR1 and CDR2: SNHLY and FYNNEI. The CDR3 has 14 amino acids. The CDR3 nucleotides are TGTGCCAGCAGTGTGGAAGGGAACAACTATGGCTACACCTTC. The encoded protein is CASSVEGNNYGYTF.

This chain links TRBV6-1 with TRBJ2-7; D assignment may be TRBD1 or TRBD2 (5 bases each). This CDR3 has 14 residues. Trimming left V 0 bases short and J 2 bases short, with 8 bases between. Germline assignment: CDR1 MNHNS and CDR2 SASEGT. The CDR3 bases are TGTGCCAGCAGTGAAGCGACGGGACCCTACGAGCAGTACTTC. Amino acids: CASSEATGPYEQYF.

This clone appeared once. The chain carries TRBV9 and TRBJ1-4; D ambiguous. The germline V and J ends were trimmed by 0 bases and 4 bases, with 10 bases remaining between them. CDR1 is SGDLS and CDR2 is YYNGEE in the germline V gene. The CDR3 contains 15 residues. The chain's CDR3 is CASSVEGRINEKLFF. The CDR3 DNA reads TGTGCCAGCAGCGTAGAGGGAAGGATTAATGAAAAACTGTTTTTT.

On this clone itself: A junction boundary mismatches the germline segment, possibly from a read error. The chain uses TRBV4-1 and TRBJ1-5; D unresolved. The CDR3 is 13 residues long. The germline CDR1 and CDR2 sequences are MGHRA and YSYEKL. The CDR3 region has the DNA TGCGCCAGCAGACAAGGCGCGGGTCAGCCCCAGCATTTT. This codes for CASRQGAGQPQHF.

This chain uses TRBV19 with TRBJ1-6; a weak D match, TRBD1 (5 bases). Germline V gene data show CDR1 as LNHDA and CDR2 as SQIVND (reference sequence). This CDR3 comprises 14 residues. V was clipped by 6 bases and J by 8 bases, with 14 bases between them. The CDR3 DNA sequence: TGTGCCAGTAGCTCCACCTGGGGACATTCACCCCTCCACTTT. Its translation is CASSSTWGHSPLHF.